The rows below give T cell receptor beta chains drawn from one sample of a study of T cell repertoires in cytomegalovirus infection. TCRdb fed the reads into MiXCR, producing one record per CDR3 protein. This sample has fewer than 550,000 distinct CDR3 sequences, with 30% to 40% found just once. The material sequenced was PBMCs. These receptors were obtained from a human donor in good health (CMV status not recorded). Some clones in this sample may be carry-over from other donors' samples. Each CDR3 is given with its conserved first and last residue. D genes are given only for firm matches. The listing skips clone size in some rows; elsewhere it reads once, few, many or a size class.

d_call	v_call	clone_size	j_call	cdr3_nt	cdr3_aa
.	TRBV20-1	few	TRBJ2-7	TGCAGTGCTAGTATGCAGGGAGGATCGAGTTCTAGCTCCTACGAGCAGTACTTC	CSASMQGGSSSSSYEQYF
.	TRBV7-6	few	TRBJ1-2	TGTGCCAGCAGCTCAGACAGATCCGGCTACACCTTC	CASSSDRSGYTF
TRBD2	TRBV7-6	many	TRBJ2-1	TGTGCCAGCAGCTTAGGGACGGGACTAGCGAGCTCTGCTGAGCAGTTCTTC	CASSLGTGLASSAEQFF
.	TRBV6-2/TRBV6-3	.	TRBJ2-2	TGTGCCAGCAGTTACTCAAGACACACCACCGGGGAGCTGTTTTTT	CASSYSRHTTGELFF
.	TRBV7-6	.	TRBJ1-6	TGTGCCAGCAGCTTAGGAGAGACAGGCCTCCACTTT	CASSLGETGLHF
TRBD2	TRBV10-3	once	TRBJ2-1	TGTGCCATCAGTGATTCGGGACTAGCGGACTCCTACAATGAGCAGTTCTTC	CAISDSGLADSYNEQFF
.	TRBV19	.	TRBJ1-5	TGTGCCAGCTTGGGGCAGGGCAATCAGCCCCAGCATTTT	CASLGQGNQPQHF
.	TRBV14	few	TRBJ2-1	TGTGCCAGCAGCCAAGTTTTGGAGCAGTTCTTC	CASSQVLEQFF
TRBD1	TRBV7-9	.	TRBJ1-2	TGTGCCAGCAGCTTGGACAGGGGGCGGTCGGGGAACTATGGCTACACCTTC	CASSLDRGRSGNYGYTF
.	TRBV11-1	.	TRBJ1-1	TGTGCCAGCAGCTTACTTCCAGGGGTCATTCTCGCGGAAGCTTTCTTT	CASSLLPGVILAEAFF
.	TRBV3-1	.	TRBJ1-5	TGTGCCAGCACCGGGGGGAGCAATCAGCCCCAGCATTTT	CASTGGSNQPQHF
TRBD1	TRBV7-9	few	TRBJ1-5	TGTGCCAGCAGCCCCAGTATCGGGACAGGGGATCAGCCCCAGCATTTT	CASSPSIGTGDQPQHF
.	TRBV4-2	.	TRBJ2-3	TGTGCCAGCAGCCAAGATCCCAACAGGGTCGACGCAGATACGCAGTATTTT	CASSQDPNRVDADTQYF
TRBD1	TRBV2	.	TRBJ1-6	TGTGCCAGCCAACCCCCCACAGGGGGCTATAATTCACCCCTCCACTTT	CASQPPTGGYNSPLHF
.	TRBV20-1	.	TRBJ2-4	TGCAGTGCTAGAAAGTCAGGGAGGAGAAACATTCAGTACTTC	CSARKSGRRNIQYF
TRBD1	TRBV11-2	.	TRBJ1-1	TGTGCCAGCAGCTTAGGGACAGGGAGGTACCTCGAAGCTTTCTTT	CASSLGTGRYLEAFF
TRBD1	TRBV23-1	few	TRBJ1-5	TGCGCCAGCAGTCAATCCCGGGACAGGGGCAATCAGCCCCAGCATTTT	CASSQSRDRGNQPQHF
.	TRBV7-6	few	TRBJ1-1	TGTGCCAGCAGCCCCGAATTGAACACTGAAGCTTTCTTT	CASSPELNTEAFF
TRBD2	TRBV7-6	many	TRBJ2-7	TGTGCCAGCAGCATCACTAGCGGGGGGGTGACAGACGAGCAGTACTTC	CASSITSGGVTDEQYF